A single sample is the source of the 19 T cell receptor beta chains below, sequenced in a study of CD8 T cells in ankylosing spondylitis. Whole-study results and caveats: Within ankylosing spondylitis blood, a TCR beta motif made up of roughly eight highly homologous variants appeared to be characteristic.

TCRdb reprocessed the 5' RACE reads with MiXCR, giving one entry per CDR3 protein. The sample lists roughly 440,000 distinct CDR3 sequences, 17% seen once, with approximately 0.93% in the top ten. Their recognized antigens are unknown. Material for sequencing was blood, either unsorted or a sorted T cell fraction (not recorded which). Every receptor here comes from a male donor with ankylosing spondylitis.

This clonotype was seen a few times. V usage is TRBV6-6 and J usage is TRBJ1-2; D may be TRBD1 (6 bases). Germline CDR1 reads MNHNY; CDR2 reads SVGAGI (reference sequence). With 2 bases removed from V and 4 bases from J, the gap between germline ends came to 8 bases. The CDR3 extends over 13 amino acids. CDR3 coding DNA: TGTGCCAGCAGTTACGCGGACAGCTATGGCTACACCTTC. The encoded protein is CASSYADSYGYTF.

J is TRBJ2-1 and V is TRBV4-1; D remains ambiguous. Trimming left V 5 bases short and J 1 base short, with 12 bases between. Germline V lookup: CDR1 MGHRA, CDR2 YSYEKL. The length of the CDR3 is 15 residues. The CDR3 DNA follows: TGCGCCAGCAGCGCCTACTACCAGTCCTACAATGAGCAGTTCTTC. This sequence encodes CASSAYYQSYNEQFF.

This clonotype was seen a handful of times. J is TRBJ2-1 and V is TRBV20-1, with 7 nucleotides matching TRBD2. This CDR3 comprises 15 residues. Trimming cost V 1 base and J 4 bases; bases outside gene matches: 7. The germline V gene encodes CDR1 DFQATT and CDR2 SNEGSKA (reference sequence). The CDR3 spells CSARGSRELYNEQFF. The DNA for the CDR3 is TGCAGTGCTAGAGGGTCGCGGGAGCTGTACAATGAGCAGTTCTTC.

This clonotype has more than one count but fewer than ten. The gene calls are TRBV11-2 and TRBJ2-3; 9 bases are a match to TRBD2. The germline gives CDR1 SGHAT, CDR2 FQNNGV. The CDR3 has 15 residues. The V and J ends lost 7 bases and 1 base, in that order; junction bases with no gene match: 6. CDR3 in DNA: TGTGCCAGCACCTCGGCGGGGGGGCGCACAGATACGCAGTATTTT. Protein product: CASTSAGGRTDTQYF.

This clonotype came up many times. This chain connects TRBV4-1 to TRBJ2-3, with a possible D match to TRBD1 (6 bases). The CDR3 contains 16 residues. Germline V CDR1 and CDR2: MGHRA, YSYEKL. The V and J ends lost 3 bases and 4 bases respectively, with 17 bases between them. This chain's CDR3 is CASSQIIRTGSDTQYF. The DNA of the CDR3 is TGCGCCAGCAGCCAGATAATTAGAACAGGGTCAGATACGCAGTATTTT.

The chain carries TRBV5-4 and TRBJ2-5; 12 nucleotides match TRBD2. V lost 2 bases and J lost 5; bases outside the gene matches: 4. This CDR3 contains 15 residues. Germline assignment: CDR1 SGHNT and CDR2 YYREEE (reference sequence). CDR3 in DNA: TGTGCCAGCAGCTTACAAGGACTAGCGGGGGAGACCCAGTACTTC. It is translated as CASSLQGLAGETQYF. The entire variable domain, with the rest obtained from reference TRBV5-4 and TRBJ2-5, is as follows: ETGVTQSPTHLIKTRGQQVTLRCSSQSGHNTVSWYQQALGQGPQFIFQYYREEENGRGNFPPRFSGLQFPNYSSELNVNALELDDSALYLCASSLQGLAGETQYFGPGTRLLVL.

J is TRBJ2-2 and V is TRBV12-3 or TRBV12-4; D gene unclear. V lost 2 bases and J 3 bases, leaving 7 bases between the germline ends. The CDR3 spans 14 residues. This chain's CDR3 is CASSLKLYTGELFF. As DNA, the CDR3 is TGTGCCAGCAGTTTAAAGTTGTACACCGGGGAGCTGTTTTTT.

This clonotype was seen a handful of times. The CDR3 DNA reads as TGTGCCAGCACATACGGTGGGGAGCCCCAGCATTTT. Translated, it gives CASTYGGEPQHF. The rearrangement joins TRBV28 to TRBJ1-5; D gene uncertain. The CDR3 sequence is 12 residues long. Trimming cost V 7 bases and J 8 bases, with 12 bases left between them. Germline V lookup: CDR1 MDHEN, CDR2 SYDVKM. The whole variable domain, remainder taken from reference TRBV28 and TRBJ1-5, is DVKVTQSSRYLVKRTGEKVFLECVQDMDHENMFWYRQDPGLGLRLIYFSYDVKMKEKGDIPEGYSVSREKKERFSLILESASTNQTSMYLCASTYGGEPQHFGDGTRLSIL.

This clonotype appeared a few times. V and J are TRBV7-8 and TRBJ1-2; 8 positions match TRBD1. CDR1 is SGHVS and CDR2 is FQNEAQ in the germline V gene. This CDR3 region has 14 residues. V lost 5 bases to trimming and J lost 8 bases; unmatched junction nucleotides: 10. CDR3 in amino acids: CASSPGQGAWGYTF. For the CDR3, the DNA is TGTGCCAGCAGCCCAGGGCAGGGGGCCTGGGGCTACACCTTC.

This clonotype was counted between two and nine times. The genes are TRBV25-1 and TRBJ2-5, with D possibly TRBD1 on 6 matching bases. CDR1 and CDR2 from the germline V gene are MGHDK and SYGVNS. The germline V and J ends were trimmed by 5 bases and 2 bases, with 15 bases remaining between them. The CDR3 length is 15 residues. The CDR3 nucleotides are TGTGCCAGCAGTAACCAGGGTAGGGGGCAAGAGACCCAGTACTTC. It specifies CASSNQGRGQETQYF.

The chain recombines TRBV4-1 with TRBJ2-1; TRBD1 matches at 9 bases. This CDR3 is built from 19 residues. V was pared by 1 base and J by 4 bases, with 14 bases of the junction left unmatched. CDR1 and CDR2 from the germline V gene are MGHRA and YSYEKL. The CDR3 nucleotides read TGCGCCAGCAGCCAAGTTGATAGCAGGACGGGACAGGGTTACAATGAGCAGTTCTTC. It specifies CASSQVDSRTGQGYNEQFF.

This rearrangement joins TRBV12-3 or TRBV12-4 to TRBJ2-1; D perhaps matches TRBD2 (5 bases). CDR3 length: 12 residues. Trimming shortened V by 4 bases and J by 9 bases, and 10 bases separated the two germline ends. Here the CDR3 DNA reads TGTGCCAGCAGTTCGCGGGTGGGTGAGCAGTTCTTC. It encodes CASSSRVGEQFF.

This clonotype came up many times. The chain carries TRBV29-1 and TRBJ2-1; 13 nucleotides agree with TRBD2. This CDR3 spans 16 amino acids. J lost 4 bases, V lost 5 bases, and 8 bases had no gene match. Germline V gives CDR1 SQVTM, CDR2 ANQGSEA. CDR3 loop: CSVRTSGRTGYNEQFF. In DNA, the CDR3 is TGCAGCGTTAGGACTAGCGGGAGAACGGGGTACAATGAGCAGTTCTTC.

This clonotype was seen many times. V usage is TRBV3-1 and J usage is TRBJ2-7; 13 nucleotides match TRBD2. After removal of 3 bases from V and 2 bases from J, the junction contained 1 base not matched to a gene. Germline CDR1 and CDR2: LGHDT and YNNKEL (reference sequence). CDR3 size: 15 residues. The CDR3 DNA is TGTGCCAGCAGCCACGGACTAGCGGGAGCCTACGAGCAGTACTTC. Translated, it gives CASSHGLAGAYEQYF.

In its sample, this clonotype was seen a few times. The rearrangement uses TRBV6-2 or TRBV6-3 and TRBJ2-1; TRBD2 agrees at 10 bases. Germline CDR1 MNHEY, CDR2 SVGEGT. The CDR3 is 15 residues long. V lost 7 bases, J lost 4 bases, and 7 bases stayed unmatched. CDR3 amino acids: CASNPAGGPYNEQFF. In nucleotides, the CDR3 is TGTGCCAGCAACCCAGCGGGAGGGCCTTACAATGAGCAGTTCTTC.

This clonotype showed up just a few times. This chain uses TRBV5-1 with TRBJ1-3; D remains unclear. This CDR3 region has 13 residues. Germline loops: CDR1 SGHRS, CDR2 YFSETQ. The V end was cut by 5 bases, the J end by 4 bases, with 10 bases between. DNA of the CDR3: TGCGCCAGCAGAGACATAGGCGGAAACACCATATATTTT. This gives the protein CASRDIGGNTIYF.

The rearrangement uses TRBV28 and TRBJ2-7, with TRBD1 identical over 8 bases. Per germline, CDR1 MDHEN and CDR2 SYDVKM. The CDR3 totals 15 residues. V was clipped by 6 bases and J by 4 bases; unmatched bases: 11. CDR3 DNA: TGTGCCAGCAGCTGGAGGGGACAGGAGTTTTACGAGCAGTACTTC. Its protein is CASSWRGQEFYEQYF.

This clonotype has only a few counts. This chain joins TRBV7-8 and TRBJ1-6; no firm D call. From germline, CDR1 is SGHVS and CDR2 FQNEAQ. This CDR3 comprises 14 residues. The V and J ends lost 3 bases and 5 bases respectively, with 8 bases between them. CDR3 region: CASSFRADNSPLHF. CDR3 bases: TGTGCCAGCAGCTTTAGGGCAGATAATTCACCCCTCCACTTT.

CDR3 region: CASSQVQGQPNTEAFF. For the CDR3, the DNA is TGTGCCAGCAGCCAAGTGCAGGGCCAGCCTAACACTGAAGCTTTCTTT. The chain combines TRBV3-1 with TRBJ1-1; D perhaps matches TRBD1 (5 bases). CDR3 size: 16 residues. V lost 1 base and J 2 bases, leaving 14 bases between the germline ends. Per germline, CDR1 LGHDT and CDR2 YNNKEL (reference sequence).